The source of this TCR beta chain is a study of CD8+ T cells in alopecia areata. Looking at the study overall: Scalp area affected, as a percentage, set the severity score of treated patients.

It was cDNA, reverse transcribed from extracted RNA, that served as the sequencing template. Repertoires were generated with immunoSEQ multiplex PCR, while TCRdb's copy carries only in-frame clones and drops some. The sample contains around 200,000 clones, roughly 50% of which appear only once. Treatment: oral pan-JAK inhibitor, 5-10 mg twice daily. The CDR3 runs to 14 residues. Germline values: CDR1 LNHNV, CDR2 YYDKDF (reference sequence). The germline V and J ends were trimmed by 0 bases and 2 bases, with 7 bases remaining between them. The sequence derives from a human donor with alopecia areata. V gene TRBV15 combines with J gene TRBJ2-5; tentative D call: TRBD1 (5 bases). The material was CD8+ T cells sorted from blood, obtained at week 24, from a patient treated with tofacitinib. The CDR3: CATSREGQQETQYF. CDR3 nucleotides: TGTGCCACCAGCAGAGAAGGACAACAAGAGACCCAGTACTTC.